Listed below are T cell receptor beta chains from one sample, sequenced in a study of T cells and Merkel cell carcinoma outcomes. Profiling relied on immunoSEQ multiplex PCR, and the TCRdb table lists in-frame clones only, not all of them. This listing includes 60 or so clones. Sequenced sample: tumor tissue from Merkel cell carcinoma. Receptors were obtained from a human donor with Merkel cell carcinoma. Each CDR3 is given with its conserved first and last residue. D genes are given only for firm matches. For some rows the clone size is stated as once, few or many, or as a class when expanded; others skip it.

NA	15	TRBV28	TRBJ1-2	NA	CASSLPAGTNYGYTF	TGTGCCAGCAGTTTACCCGCAGGAACTAACTATGGCTACACCTTC
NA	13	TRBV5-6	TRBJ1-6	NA	CASSSGANSPLHF	TGTGCCAGCAGCTCAGGGGCTAATTCACCCCTCCACTTT
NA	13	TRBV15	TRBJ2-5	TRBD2	CATSGLAGETQYF	TGTGCCACCTCCGGACTAGCAGGGGAGACCCAGTACTTC
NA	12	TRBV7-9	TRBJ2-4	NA	CASSLARNIQYF	TGTGCCAGCAGCTTGGCTAGGAACATTCAGTACTTC
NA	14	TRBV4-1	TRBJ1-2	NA	CASSLTVGGDGYTF	TGCGCCAGCAGCTTGACAGTAGGTGGGGATGGCTACACCTTC
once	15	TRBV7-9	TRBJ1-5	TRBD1	CASSATGAGNQPQHF	TGTGCCAGCAGCGCGACAGGGGCTGGCAATCAGCCCCAGCATTTT
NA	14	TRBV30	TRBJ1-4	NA	CAWRRVATNEKLFF	TGTGCCTGGAGGAGGGTTGCAACTAATGAAAAACTGTTTTTT
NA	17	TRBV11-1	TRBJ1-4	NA	CASSLGQGGSPVEKLFF	TGTGCCAGCAGCTTGGGACAAGGCGGGTCTCCTGTTGAAAAACTGTTTTTT
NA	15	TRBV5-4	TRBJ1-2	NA	CASEGAPGKTYGYTF	TGTGCCAGCGAGGGAGCACCAGGAAAGACCTATGGCTACACCTTC
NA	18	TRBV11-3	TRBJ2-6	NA	CASSSTASRQSRANVLTF	TGTGCCAGCAGCTCGACGGCATCTCGACAAAGTCGGGCCAACGTCCTGACTTTC
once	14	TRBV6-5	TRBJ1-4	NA	CASSVTQGGEKLFF	TGTGCCAGCAGCGTAACCCAGGGCGGGGAAAAACTGTTTTTT
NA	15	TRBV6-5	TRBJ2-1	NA	CASRYDIGSLNEQFF	TGTGCCAGCAGATATGACATCGGGTCGCTCAATGAGCAGTTCTTC
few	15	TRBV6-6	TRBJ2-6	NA	CASSEEQSRANVLTF	TGTGCCAGCAGTGAGGAACAAAGTCGGGCCAACGTCCTGACTTTC
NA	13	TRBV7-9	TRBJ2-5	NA	CASMVSEQETQYF	TGTGCCAGCATGGTCAGCGAGCAAGAGACCCAGTACTTC
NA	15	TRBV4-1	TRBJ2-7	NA	CASSRETGSTYEQYF	TGCGCCAGCAGCCGCGAAACAGGGTCTACCTACGAGCAGTACTTC
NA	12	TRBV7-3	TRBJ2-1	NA	CASSLEKDEQFF	TGTGCCAGCAGCTTAGAGAAGGATGAGCAGTTCTTC
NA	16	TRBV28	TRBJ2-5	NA	CASSSQNVLAQETQYF	TGTGCCAGCAGTTCCCAGAACGTCCTAGCGCAAGAGACCCAGTACTTC
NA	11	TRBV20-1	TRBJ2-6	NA	CRRVGANVLTF	TGCAGGAGGGTAGGGGCCAACGTCCTGACTTTC
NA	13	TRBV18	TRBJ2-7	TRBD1	CASSPGQGFEQYF	TGTGCCAGCTCACCGGGACAGGGGTTCGAGCAGTACTTC
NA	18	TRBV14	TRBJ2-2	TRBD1	CASTYNRGGFGLHRGAVF	TGTGCCAGCACCTACAACAGGGGTGGGTTCGGCTTACACCGGGGAGCTGTTTTT
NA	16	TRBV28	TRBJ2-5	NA	CASSSRGRSYQETQYF	TGTGCCAGCAGTTCGAGAGGACGGTCGTACCAAGAGACCCAGTACTTC